This entry lists 20 T cell receptor beta chains sequenced from one sample in a study of cytomegalovirus exposure and HLA in healthy donors. PCR involved 60 Vbeta and 13 Jbeta primers. Assay: immunoSEQ multiplex PCR; the TCRdb copy retains only in-frame clones and omits some. The profile shows under 150,000 clones, 82% of them singletons. Input material: PBMCs. Receptors originate from a male donor in good health and CMV-seronegative.

The chain couples TRBV29-1 to TRBJ2-3; 7 bases align to TRBD2. V shed 7 bases, J shed 4 bases, and the junction held 5 bases outside the gene matches. CDR3 length: 12 amino acids. Per germline, CDR1 SQVTM and CDR2 ANQGSEA. CDR3 residues: CSAEGGADTQYF. CDR3 bases: TGCAGCGCCGAGGGAGGGGCAGATACGCAGTATTTT.

This chain connects TRBV28 to TRBJ1-1; the D gene is possibly TRBD1 (6 bases). The CDR3 contains 11 residues. V lost 7 bases and J 8 bases, leaving 11 bases between the germline ends. The germline gives CDR1 MDHEN, CDR2 SYDVKM. For the CDR3, the DNA is TGTGCCAGCACCCTAGACAGGGAAGCTTTCTTT. This codes for CASTLDREAFF.

Only one count was recorded for this clone. The chain is built from TRBV6-1 and TRBJ2-7; unclear D gene. Trimming stripped 8 bases from V and 2 bases from J, with 13 bases between. Germline CDR1 and CDR2: MNHNS and SASEGT. The CDR3 has 13 amino acids. The CDR3 is CASLLERAYEQYF. In nucleotides, the CDR3 is TGTGCCAGCCTTTTGGAGCGCGCCTACGAGCAGTACTTC.

This rearrangement joins TRBV4-3 to TRBJ2-1, with D perhaps TRBD1 (7 bases). This CDR3 spans 15 amino acids. The germline CDR1 and CDR2 sequences are LGHNA and YSLEER. With 4 bases removed from V and 1 base from J, the gap between germline ends came to 11 bases. CDR3 bases: TGCGCCAGCAGCCCGCAGGGGGGATCCTACAATGAGCAGTTCTTC. Protein product: CASSPQGGSYNEQFF.

This sequence joins TRBV7-3 and TRBJ2-3, with a tentative D call TRBD2 (6 bases). Germline CDR1 is SGHTA and CDR2 is FQGTGA. The CDR3 has 14 residues. Trimming took off 5 bases at V and 2 bases at J, with 11 bases between the two ends. The DNA of the CDR3 is TGTGCCAGCAGCCATGGGACTTCCACAGATACGCAGTATTTT. Encoded protein: CASSHGTSTDTQYF.

V gene TRBV15 combines with J gene TRBJ2-3, with D possibly being TRBD2 (5 bases). The germline V gene has CDR1 LNHNV and CDR2 YYDKDF (reference sequence). With 7 bases removed from V and 8 bases from J, the gap between germline ends came to 16 bases. This CDR3 contains 13 residues. The CDR3, as DNA: TGTGCCACCAAACCGGCCGGGGAAATTACGCAGTATTTT. Residues: CATKPAGEITQYF.

The V call is TRBV2, the J call TRBJ2-3, with a tentative D call TRBD1 (5 bases). The CDR3 is 14 residues long. The germline CDR1 and CDR2 sequences are SNHLY and FYNNEI. V lost 7 bases, J lost 10 bases, and 21 bases lay in between. The CDR3 DNA follows: TGTGCCAGCAATCTCAAAGGGGCAGTCTCAGCGCAGTATTTT. Translating it yields CASNLKGAVSAQYF.

This chain joins TRBV4-1 and TRBJ2-5; the match to TRBD2 covers 9 bases. CDR1 and CDR2 from the germline V gene are MGHRA and YSYEKL. The CDR3 covers 15 residues. With V trimmed by 3 bases and J by 4 bases, 6 bases remained unmatched. CDR3 DNA sequence: TGCGCCAGCAGCCAGGTTAGCGGGAGATTAGAGACCCAGTACTTC. Protein sequence: CASSQVSGRLETQYF.

The sample holds one count of this clone. The V gene is TRBV29-1, the J gene TRBJ2-2, with 7 bases aligning to TRBD1. This CDR3 region has 16 residues. Germline V gives CDR1 SQVTM, CDR2 ANQGSEA. V was clipped by 4 bases and J by 7 bases; unmatched bases: 15. The CDR3 reads CSVGQGSGYPFGELFF. CDR3 nucleotide sequence: TGCAGCGTTGGACAGGGATCCGGTTACCCCTTCGGGGAGCTGTTTTTT.

The chain is built from TRBV5-4 and TRBJ1-5; D is unclear. This CDR3 contains 13 residues. The germline V gene encodes CDR1 SGHNT and CDR2 YYREEE (reference sequence). Between the trimmed V and J ends, which lost 4 bases and 8 bases, there was a span of 13 bases. As DNA, the CDR3 is TGTGCCAGCAGCCTTTCGTCCGGTGAGCCCCAGCATTTT. This sequence encodes CASSLSSGEPQHF.

The rearrangement joins TRBV28 to TRBJ1-2; 8 bases map to TRBD1. This CDR3 is 14 amino acids long. Trimming cost V 8 bases and J 8 bases; bases outside gene matches: 13. Germline V gene lookup returns CDR1 MDHEN and CDR2 SYDVKM. In nucleotides, the CDR3 is TGTGCCAGCGGTGGGACAGGCAATCCTCGGGGCTACACCTTC. Translated: CASGGTGNPRGYTF.

The J gene is TRBJ2-7, the V gene TRBV7-9; 8 positions match TRBD2. This CDR3 is 17 amino acids long. Trimming took 1 base from V and 2 from J; bases not matched to a gene: 10. Germline V gives CDR1 SEHNR, CDR2 FQNEAQ (reference sequence). The CDR3 protein is CASSLGSGSVGAYEQYF. The CDR3 DNA is TGTGCCAGCAGCTTAGGGAGCGGGAGTGTAGGGGCCTACGAGCAGTACTTC.

The chain has TRBV4-3 and TRBJ1-3; D perhaps matches TRBD1 (6 bases). The germline CDR1 and CDR2 sequences are LGHNA and YSLEER. V dropped 1 base and J dropped 4 bases, with 14 bases sitting between them. This CDR3 spans 16 amino acids. The CDR3 region is CASSQVGGGSGNTIYF. For the CDR3, the DNA is TGCGCCAGCAGCCAAGTAGGGGGAGGGTCCGGAAACACCATATATTTT.

V and J are TRBV2 and TRBJ2-1; 8 bases align to TRBD1. Germline V gives CDR1 SNHLY, CDR2 FYNNEI. With V trimmed by 10 bases and J by 8 bases, 13 bases remained unmatched. The CDR3 has 14 residues. This CDR3 is CAITGGISPDEQFF. The CDR3 coding sequence is TGTGCCATCACAGGGGGGATCTCCCCCGATGAGCAGTTCTTC. Complete variable domain (other parts from reference TRBV2 and TRBJ2-1): EPEVTQTPSHQVTQMGQEVILRCVPISNHLYFYWYRQILGQKVEFLVSFYNNEISEKSEIFDDQFSVERPDGSNFTLKIRSTKLEDSAMYFCAITGGISPDEQFFGPGTRLTVL.

The chain carries TRBV14 and TRBJ2-1, with 7 bases aligning to TRBD2. V lost 1 base and J lost 9; bases outside the gene matches: 3. The CDR3 extends over 13 amino acids. Per germline, CDR1 SGHDN and CDR2 FVKESK. CDR3 region: CASSQGRGSEQFF. The CDR3, as DNA: TGTGCCAGCAGCCAAGGGCGGGGGAGTGAGCAGTTCTTC.

The V and J genes are TRBV30 and TRBJ1-2; 10 nucleotides align to TRBD1. The J segment lost 3 bases and the V segment lost 7 bases, leaving 5 bases of the junction unmatched. The CDR3 loop spans 13 amino acids. Germline V gene sequence: CDR1 GTSNPN, CDR2 SVGIG (reference sequence). As DNA, the CDR3 is TGTGCCTTCCGGGACAGGGGCTACTATGGCTACACCTTC. Translated: CAFRDRGYYGYTF.

This chain uses TRBV5-1 with TRBJ2-1, with 7 bases matching TRBD2. The germline CDR1 and CDR2 sequences are SGHRS and YFSETQ. This CDR3 contains 12 residues. Unmatched junction bases numbered 5, after V lost 7 bases and J lost 7 bases. CDR3 nucleotide sequence: TGCGCCAGCCGACTAGCAGGGAATGAGCAGTTCTTC. Protein sequence: CASRLAGNEQFF.

The chain is built from TRBV11-1 and TRBJ2-7; tentative D call: TRBD1 (6 bases). Trimming took off 1 base at V and 0 bases at J, with 7 bases between the two ends. Germline V CDR1 and CDR2: SGHAT, FQDESV (reference sequence). The CDR3 runs 14 residues. CDR3 sequence (DNA): TGTGCCAGCAGCTTAGGCAGGGGCTCCTACGAGCAGTACTTC. Protein: CASSLGRGSYEQYF.

The V call is TRBV5-4, the J call TRBJ2-3; tentatively, D is TRBD2 (7 bases). The length of the CDR3 is 14 residues. V was cut by 3 bases and J by 4 bases, with 12 bases left in between. Germline CDR1 SGHNT, CDR2 YYREEE (reference sequence). CDR3 residues: CASSWGGVSDTQYF. The CDR3 coding sequence is TGTGCCAGCAGCTGGGGGGGCGTATCAGATACGCAGTATTTT. Using reference TRBV5-4 and TRBJ2-3 for the parts outside the CDR3, the full variable domain is ETGVTQSPTHLIKTRGQQVTLRCSSQSGHNTVSWYQQALGQGPQFIFQYYREEENGRGNFPPRFSGLQFPNYSSELNVNALELDDSALYLCASSWGGVSDTQYFGPGTRLTVL.

The DNA of the CDR3 is TGCGCCAGCCGATCTCATATAGGGGGAATGAACACTGAAGCTTTCTTT. This sequence encodes CASRSHIGGMNTEAFF. The rearrangement joins TRBV4-1 to TRBJ1-1, with D possibly being TRBD1 (6 bases). This CDR3 has 16 amino acids. Trimming left V 8 bases short and J 0 bases short, with 19 bases between. Germline assignment: CDR1 MGHRA and CDR2 YSYEKL.